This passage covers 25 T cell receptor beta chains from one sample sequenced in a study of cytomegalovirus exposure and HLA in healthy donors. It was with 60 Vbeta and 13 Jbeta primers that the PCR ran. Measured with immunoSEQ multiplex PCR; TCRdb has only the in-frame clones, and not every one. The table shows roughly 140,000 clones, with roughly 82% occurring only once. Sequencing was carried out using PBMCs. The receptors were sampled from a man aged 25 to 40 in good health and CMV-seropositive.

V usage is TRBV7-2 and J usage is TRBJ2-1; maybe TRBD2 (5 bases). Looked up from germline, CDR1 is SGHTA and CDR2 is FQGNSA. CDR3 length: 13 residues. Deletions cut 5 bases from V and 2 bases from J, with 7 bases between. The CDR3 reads CASSPRAYNEQFF. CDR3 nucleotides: TGTGCCAGCAGCCCGCGGGCCTACAATGAGCAGTTCTTC.

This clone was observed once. The CDR3 nucleotides read TGTGCCAGCAGTAGGGTGGGGCTCGATGAGCAGTTCTTC. It translates to CASSRVGLDEQFF. This chain links TRBV6-6 with TRBJ2-1, with D tentatively TRBD1 (5 bases). Trimming cost V 5 bases and J 8 bases, with 13 bases left between them. Germline V CDR1 and CDR2: MNHNY, SVGAGI (reference sequence). The CDR3 spans 13 residues.

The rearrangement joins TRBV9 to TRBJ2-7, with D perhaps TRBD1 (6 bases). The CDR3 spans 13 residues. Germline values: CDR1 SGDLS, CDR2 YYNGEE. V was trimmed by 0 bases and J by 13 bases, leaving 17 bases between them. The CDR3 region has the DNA TGTGCCAGCAGCGTAGGGGTTGAGGGGGAAGTATACTTC. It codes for CASSVGVEGEVYF.

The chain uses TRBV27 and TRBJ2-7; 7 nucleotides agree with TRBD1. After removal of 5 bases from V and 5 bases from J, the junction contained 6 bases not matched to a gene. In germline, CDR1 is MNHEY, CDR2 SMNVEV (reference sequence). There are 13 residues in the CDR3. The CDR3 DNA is TGTGCCAGCAGTCCCGGGACAGTTCACGAGCAGTACTTC. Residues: CASSPGTVHEQYF.

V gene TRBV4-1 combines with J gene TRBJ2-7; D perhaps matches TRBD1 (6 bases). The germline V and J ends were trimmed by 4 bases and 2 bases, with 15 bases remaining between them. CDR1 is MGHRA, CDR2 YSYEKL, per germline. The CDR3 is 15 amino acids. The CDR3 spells CASSLGGGPAYEQYF. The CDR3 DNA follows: TGCGCCAGCAGCCTAGGTGGGGGCCCCGCCTACGAGCAGTACTTC.

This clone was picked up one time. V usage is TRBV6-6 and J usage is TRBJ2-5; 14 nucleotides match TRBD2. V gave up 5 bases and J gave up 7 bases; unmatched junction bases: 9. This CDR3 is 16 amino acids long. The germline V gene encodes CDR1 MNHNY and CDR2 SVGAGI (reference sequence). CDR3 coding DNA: TGTGCCAGCAGTCCGGGACTAGCGGGAGATAGTAGGACCCAGTACTTC. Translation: CASSPGLAGDSRTQYF.

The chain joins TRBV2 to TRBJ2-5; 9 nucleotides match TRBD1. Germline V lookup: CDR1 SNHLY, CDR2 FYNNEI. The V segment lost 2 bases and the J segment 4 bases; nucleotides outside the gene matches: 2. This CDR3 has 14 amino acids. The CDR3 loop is CASSENRGRETQYF. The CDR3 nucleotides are TGTGCCAGCAGTGAAAACAGGGGGCGAGAGACCCAGTACTTC.

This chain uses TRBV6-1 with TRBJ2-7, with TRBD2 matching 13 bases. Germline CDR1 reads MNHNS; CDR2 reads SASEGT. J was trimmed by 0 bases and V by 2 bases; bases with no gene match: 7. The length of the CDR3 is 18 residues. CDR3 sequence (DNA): TGTGCCAGCAGTGAAACGGGACTAGCGGGACTTAGCTCCTACGAGCAGTACTTC. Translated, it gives CASSETGLAGLSSYEQYF.

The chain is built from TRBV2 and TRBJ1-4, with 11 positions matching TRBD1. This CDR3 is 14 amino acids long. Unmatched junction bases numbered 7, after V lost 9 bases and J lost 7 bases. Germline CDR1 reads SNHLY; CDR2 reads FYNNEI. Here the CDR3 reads CASEAGQGGEKLFF. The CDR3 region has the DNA TGTGCCAGTGAAGCGGGACAGGGGGGTGAAAAACTGTTTTTT.

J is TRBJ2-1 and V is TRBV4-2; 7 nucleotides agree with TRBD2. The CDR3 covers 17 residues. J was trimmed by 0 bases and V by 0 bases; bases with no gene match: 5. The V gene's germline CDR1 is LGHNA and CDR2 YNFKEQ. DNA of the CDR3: TGTGCCAGCAGCCAAGAAGTGCGGGGGACCTCCTACAATGAGCAGTTCTTC. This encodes CASSQEVRGTSYNEQFF.

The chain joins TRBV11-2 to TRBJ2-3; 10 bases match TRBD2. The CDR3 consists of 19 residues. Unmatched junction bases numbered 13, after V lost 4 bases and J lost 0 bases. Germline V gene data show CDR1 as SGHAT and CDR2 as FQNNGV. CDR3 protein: CASSSRLLAGALSTDTQYF. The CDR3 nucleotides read TGTGCCAGCAGCTCGAGGTTGCTAGCGGGGGCCCTTAGCACAGATACGCAGTATTTT.

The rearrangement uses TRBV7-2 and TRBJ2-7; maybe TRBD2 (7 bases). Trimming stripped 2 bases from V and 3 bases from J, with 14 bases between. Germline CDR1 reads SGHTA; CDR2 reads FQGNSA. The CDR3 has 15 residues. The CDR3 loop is CASSLIGGLDYEQYF. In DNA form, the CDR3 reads TGTGCCAGCAGCTTAATCGGGGGGCTTGACTACGAGCAGTACTTC.

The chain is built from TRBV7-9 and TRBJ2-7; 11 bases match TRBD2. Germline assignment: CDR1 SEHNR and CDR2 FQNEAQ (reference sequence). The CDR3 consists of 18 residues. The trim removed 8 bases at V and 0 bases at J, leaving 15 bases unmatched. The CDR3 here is CASLAGGPFQTSSYEQYF. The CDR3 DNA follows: TGTGCCAGCTTAGCGGGAGGGCCTTTTCAAACATCCTCCTACGAGCAGTACTTC.

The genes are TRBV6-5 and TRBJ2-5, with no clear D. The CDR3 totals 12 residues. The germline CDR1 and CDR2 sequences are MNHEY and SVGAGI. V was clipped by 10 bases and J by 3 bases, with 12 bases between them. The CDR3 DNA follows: TGTGCCACCTGGAGAACGGAAGAGACCCAGTACTTC. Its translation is CATWRTEETQYF.

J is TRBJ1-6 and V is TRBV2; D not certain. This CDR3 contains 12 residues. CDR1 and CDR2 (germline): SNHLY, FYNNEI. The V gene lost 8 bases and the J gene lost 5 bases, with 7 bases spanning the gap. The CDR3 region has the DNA TGTGCCAGCTCTGAGAATAATTCACCCCTCCACTTT. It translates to CASSENNSPLHF.

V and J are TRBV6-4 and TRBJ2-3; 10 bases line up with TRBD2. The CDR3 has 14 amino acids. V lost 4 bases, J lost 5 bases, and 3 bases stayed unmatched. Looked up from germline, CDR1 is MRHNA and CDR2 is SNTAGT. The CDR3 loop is CASSAAGGQDTQYF. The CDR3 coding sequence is TGTGCCAGCAGTGCAGCGGGGGGGCAAGATACGCAGTATTTT.

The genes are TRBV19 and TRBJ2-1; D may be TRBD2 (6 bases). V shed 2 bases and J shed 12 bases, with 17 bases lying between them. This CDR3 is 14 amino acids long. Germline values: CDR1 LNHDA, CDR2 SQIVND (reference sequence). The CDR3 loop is CASSILYGGSGQFF. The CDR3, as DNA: TGTGCCAGTAGTATATTGTACGGGGGAAGCGGGCAGTTCTTC.

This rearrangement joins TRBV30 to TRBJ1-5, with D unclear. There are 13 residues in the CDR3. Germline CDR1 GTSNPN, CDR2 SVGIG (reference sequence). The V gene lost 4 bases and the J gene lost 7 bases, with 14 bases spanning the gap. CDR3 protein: CAWTREVGQPQHF. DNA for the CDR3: TGTGCCTGGACCCGGGAGGTGGGGCAGCCCCAGCATTTT.

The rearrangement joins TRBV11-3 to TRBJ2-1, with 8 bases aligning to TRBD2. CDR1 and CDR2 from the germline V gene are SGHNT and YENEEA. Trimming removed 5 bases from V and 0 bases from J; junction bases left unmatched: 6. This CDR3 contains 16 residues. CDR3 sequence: CASSDTGGGSYNEQFF. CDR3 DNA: TGTGCCAGCAGCGACACGGGAGGGGGCTCCTACAATGAGCAGTTCTTC. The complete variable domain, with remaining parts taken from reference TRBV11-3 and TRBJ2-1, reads EAGVVQSPRYKIIEKKQPVAFWCNPISGHNTLYWYLQNLGQGPELLIRYENEEAVDDSQLPKDRFSAERLKGVDSTLKIQPAELGDSAVYLCASSDTGGGSYNEQFFGPGTRLTVL.

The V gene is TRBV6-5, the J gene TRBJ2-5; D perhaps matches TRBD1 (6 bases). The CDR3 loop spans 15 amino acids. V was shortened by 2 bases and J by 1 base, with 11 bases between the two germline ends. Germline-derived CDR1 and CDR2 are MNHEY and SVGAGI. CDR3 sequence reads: CASSYSGQIQETQYF. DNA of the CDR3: TGTGCCAGCAGTTACAGCGGACAGATCCAAGAGACCCAGTACTTC.

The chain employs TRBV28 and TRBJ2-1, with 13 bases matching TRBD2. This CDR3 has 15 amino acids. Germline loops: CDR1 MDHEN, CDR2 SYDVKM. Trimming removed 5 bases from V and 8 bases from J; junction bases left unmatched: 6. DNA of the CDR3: TGTGCCAGCAGTCCCCGACTAGCGGGAGGCGATGAGCAGTTCTTC. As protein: CASSPRLAGGDEQFF.

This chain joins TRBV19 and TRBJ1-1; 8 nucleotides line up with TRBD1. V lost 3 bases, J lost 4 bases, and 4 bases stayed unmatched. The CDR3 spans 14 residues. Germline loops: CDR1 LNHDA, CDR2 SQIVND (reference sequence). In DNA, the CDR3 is TGTGCCAGTAGTATTCGGGACAGGTTCACTGAAGCTTTCTTT. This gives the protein CASSIRDRFTEAFF.

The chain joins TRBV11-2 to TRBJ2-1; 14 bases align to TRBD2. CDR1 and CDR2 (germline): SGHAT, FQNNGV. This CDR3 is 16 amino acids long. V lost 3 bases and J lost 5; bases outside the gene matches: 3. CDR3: CASSLRLAGGHNEQFF. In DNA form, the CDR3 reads TGTGCCAGCAGCTTGAGACTAGCGGGAGGGCACAATGAGCAGTTCTTC.

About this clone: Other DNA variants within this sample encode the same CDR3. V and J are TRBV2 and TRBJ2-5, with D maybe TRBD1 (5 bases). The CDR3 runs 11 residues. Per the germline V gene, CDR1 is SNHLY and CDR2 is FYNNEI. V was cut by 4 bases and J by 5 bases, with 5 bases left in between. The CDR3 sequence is CASSGGETQYF. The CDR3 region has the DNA TGTGCCAGCAGTGGGGGCGAGACCCAGTACTTC.

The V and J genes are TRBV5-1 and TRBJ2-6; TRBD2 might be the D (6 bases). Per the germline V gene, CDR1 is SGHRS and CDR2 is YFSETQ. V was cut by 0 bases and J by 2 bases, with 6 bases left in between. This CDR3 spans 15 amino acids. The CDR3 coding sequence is TGCGCCAGCAGCTTGGGGGGGGCTGGGGCCAACGTCCTGACTTTC. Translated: CASSLGGAGANVLTF.